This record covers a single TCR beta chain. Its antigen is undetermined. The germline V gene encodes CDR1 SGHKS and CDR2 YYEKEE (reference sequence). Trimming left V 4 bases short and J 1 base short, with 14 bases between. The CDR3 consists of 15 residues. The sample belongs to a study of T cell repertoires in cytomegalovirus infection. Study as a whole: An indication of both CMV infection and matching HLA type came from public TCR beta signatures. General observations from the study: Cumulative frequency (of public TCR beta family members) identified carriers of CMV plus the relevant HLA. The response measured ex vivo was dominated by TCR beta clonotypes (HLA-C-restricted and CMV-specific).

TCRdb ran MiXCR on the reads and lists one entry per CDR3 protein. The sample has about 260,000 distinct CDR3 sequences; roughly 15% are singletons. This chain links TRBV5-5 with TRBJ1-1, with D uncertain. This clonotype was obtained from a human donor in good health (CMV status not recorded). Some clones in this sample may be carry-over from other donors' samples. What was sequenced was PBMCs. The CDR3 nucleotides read TGTGCCAGCAGCCCCCTAGGCCGAGCGAACACTGAAGCTTTCTTT. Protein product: CASSPLGRANTEAFF. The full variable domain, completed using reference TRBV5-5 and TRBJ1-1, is DAGVTQSPTHLIKTRGQQVTLRCSPISGHKSVSWYQQVLGQGPQFIFQYYEKEERGRGNFPDRFSARQFPNYSSELNVNALLLGDSALYLCASSPLGRANTEAFFGQGTRLTVV.